These T cell receptor beta chains were read from a single sample in a study of T-cell reconstitution after alpha-beta-depleted transplantation in children. TCRdb reanalysed the PCR reads using MiXCR and keeps one entry per CDR3 protein. This table has approximately 520,000 distinct CDR3 sequences, 32% appearing once. The starting material was PBMCs from the stem cell graft donor, obtained from the stem cell graft. These receptors all come from a human donor who donated a stem cell graft to a child with aplastic anemia. Both conserved end residues are trimmed from each CDR3. D genes are given only for firm matches. Some rows mark clone size as missing; the rest say once, few, many or name a class of expanded clone.

j_gene,v_gene,d_gene,len,abundance,CDR3aa
TRBJ2-7,TRBV5-1,TRBD1,13,few,ASSFNRGQTYEQY
TRBJ1-2,TRBV5-1,TRBD1,13,few,ASSSVGQAPYGYT
TRBJ2-1,TRBV18,-,14,-,ASFLLQPTVYNEQF
TRBJ1-4,TRBV12-3/TRBV12-4,-,10,-,ASSLFGEKLF
TRBJ2-2,TRBV27,TRBD2,17,few,ASSLHSLAGGPRTGELF
TRBJ2-6,TRBV15,-,14,-,ATSRDTSSGANGLT
TRBJ2-7,TRBV12-3/TRBV12-4,-,12,-,ASSLGAGAREQY
TRBJ2-2,TRBV4-3,TRBD1,13,-,ASSPGTGQTGELF
TRBJ2-1,TRBV5-1,TRBD2,13,-,ASRSGTSGSNEQF
TRBJ1-3,TRBV14,TRBD1,13,-,ASSLDRLPGNTIY
TRBJ1-1,TRBV30,-,8,few,AWEGTEAF
TRBJ1-6,TRBV6-5,-,10,few,ASTRDLGILH
TRBJ2-3,TRBV20-1,TRBD2,12,few,SARRSGRGDTQY
TRBJ2-2,TRBV12-3/TRBV12-4,-,13,many,ASSLLLPLPGELF
TRBJ2-5,TRBV12-5,-,11,-,ASGLDRQETQY
TRBJ1-1,TRBV29-1,TRBD1,12,few,SVADRPMFFEAF
TRBJ1-4,TRBV21-1,-,17,-,ASSKGAGQGGCVNEKLF
TRBJ1-2,TRBV4-1,-,12,-,ASSQDTGVYGYT
TRBJ2-7,TRBV2,TRBD1,14,few,ASSGPRTGGPYEQY
TRBJ2-7,TRBV12-3/TRBV12-4,TRBD2,11,-,ASTSGRGYEQY
TRBJ1-1,TRBV14,-,12,few,ASSQGRRGTEAF
TRBJ1-2,TRBV6-1,-,12,-,ASNSGGRDYGYT
TRBJ2-5,TRBV5-1,-,12,few,ASSFGQNQETQY
TRBJ2-1,TRBV10-3,-,11,-,AIAGTSYNEQF